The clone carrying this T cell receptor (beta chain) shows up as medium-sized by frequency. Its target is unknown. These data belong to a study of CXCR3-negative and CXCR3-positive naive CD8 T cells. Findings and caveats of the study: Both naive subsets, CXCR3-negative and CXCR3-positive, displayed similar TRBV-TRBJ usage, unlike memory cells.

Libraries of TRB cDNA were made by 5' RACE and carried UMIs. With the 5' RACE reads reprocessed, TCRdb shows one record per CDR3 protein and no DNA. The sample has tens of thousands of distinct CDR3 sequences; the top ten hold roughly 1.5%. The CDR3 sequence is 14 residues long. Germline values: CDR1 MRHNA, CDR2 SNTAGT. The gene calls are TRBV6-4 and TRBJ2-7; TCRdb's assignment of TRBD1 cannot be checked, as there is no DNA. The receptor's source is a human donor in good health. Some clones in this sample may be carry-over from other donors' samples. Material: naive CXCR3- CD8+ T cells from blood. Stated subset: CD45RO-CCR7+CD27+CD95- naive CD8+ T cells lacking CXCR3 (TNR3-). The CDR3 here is CASSDYRETYEQYF.